This T cell receptor beta chain was found in a study of blood T cell repertoires in COVID-19. Generated by immunoSEQ multiplex PCR, the TCRdb table keeps only in-frame clones and is missing some. The sample shows over 200,000 clones, 84% of them seen only once. Germline CDR1 and CDR2: ENHRY and SYGVKD. The CDR3 contains 14 residues. The germline V and J ends were trimmed by 1 base and 8 bases, with 14 bases remaining between them. This TCR came from a woman at least 80 years old with active or convalescent COVID-19. V gene TRBV10-3 combines with J gene TRBJ1-2, with TRBD1 as a possible D gene (5 bases). The sequencing input was peripheral blood. The CDR3 loop reads CAISEWGDSLGYTF. CDR3 DNA: TGTGCCATCAGTGAGTGGGGGGACTCCTTAGGCTACACCTTC.